What follows are 9 T cell receptor beta chains derived from one specimen sequenced in a study of neurological immune-mediated disorders. TCRdb ran MiXCR on the 5' RACE reads and lists one entry per CDR3 protein. In the table there are roughly 30,000 distinct CDR3 sequences, about 12% of which are singletons. The specimen sequenced was PBMCs. These receptor sequences come from a woman aged 55-70 years in good health.

This clonotype has at least ten counts. This CDR3 reads CASSLDAVNYGYTF. The CDR3 nucleotides are TGTGCCAGCAGCTTGGACGCAGTCAACTATGGCTACACCTTC. The chain is built from TRBV5-6 and TRBJ1-2; D is ambiguous. Germline CDR1 and CDR2: SGHDT and YYEEEE. This CDR3 spans 14 amino acids. V lost 0 bases and J 2 bases, leaving 8 bases between the germline ends.

As for this clonotype: The conserved final phenylalanine or tryptophan is absent from the CDR3, which likely points to a read error. The chain joins TRBV5-8 to TRBJ1-5, with a weak D call TRBD1 (5 bases). The CDR3 covers 17 residues. Germline CDR1 SGHTS, CDR2 YDEGEE. Trimming removed 2 bases from V and 1 base from J, with 16 bases in between. The CDR3 loop is CASSLSLTGASNQPQHL. The CDR3 nucleotides read TGTGCCAGCAGCTTATCCCTGACTGGGGCAAGCAATCAGCCCCAGCATTTG.

Many counts were recorded for this clonotype. The chain has TRBV20-1 and TRBJ1-3, with a possible D match to TRBD1 (5 bases). CDR3 length: 17 residues. Trimming took off 3 bases at V and 2 bases at J, with 20 bases between the two ends. Germline loops: CDR1 DFQATT, CDR2 SNEGSKA (reference sequence). The CDR3 DNA is TGCAGTGCTAGGCCCGGTTGGGGCGGGACGACTGGAAACACCATATATTTT. Translating it yields CSARPGWGGTTGNTIYF.

The genes are TRBV3-1 and TRBJ2-7, with D possibly matching TRBD2 (6 bases). CDR3 length equals 17 residues. The germline gives CDR1 LGHDT, CDR2 YNNKEL (reference sequence). The V end was cut by 1 base, the J end by 5 bases, with 21 bases between. CDR3 sequence (DNA): TGTGCCAGCAGCCAAGCCGCGGGGCGGAGCCCACCCGACGAGCAGTACTTC. This codes for CASSQAAGRSPPDEQYF.

This clonotype showed up many times. The rearrangement links TRBV20-1 to TRBJ2-1; D may correspond to TRBD1 or TRBD2 (5 bases each). CDR1 and CDR2 from the germline V gene are DFQATT and SNEGSKA (reference sequence). The CDR3 is made up of 14 amino acids. The V gene lost 3 bases and the J gene lost 7 bases, with 16 bases spanning the gap. CDR3 bases: TGCAGTGCTAGGCCCGGGGCAGTGGGAAATGAGCAGTTCTTC. This sequence encodes CSARPGAVGNEQFF.

Ten or more counts support this clonotype. This rearrangement joins TRBV20-1 to TRBJ2-1; 7 bases are a match to TRBD2. The CDR3 is made up of 15 amino acids. V dropped 0 bases and J dropped 5; count of bases not matched to a gene: 7. From germline, CDR1 is DFQATT and CDR2 SNEGSKA (reference sequence). Written as DNA, the CDR3 is TGCAGTGCTAGAGATGGACTAGAGGACAACAATGAGCAGTTCTTC. Translated: CSARDGLEDNNEQFF.

The table lists this clonotype with many counts. The chain combines TRBV6-5 with TRBJ1-2, with TRBD1 matching 9 bases. Germline loops: CDR1 MNHEY, CDR2 SVGAGI. Trimming at V came to 10 bases and at J to 4 bases, leaving 7 bases not matched to a gene. CDR3 length equals 13 residues. The CDR3 DNA reads TGTGCCACCACAGGGGGCATGGGCTATGGCTACACCTTC. The encoded protein is CATTGGMGYGYTF.

This clonotype was observed many times. This chain uses TRBV15 with TRBJ2-2, with D perhaps matching TRBD1 or TRBD2 (5 bases each). V shed 0 bases and J shed 6 bases, with 8 bases lying between them. The CDR3 length is 14 residues. Germline values: CDR1 LNHNV, CDR2 YYDKDF (reference sequence). CDR3 bases: TGTGCCACCAGCAGAGATCGGGGCTCCGGGGAGCTGTTTTTT. It codes for CATSRDRGSGELFF.

This clonotype has ten or more counts. The chain is built from TRBV7-2 and TRBJ1-2; no definite D call. The CDR3 sequence is 15 residues long. Germline V CDR1 and CDR2: SGHTA, FQGNSA. Trimming cost V 5 bases and J 4 bases, with 17 bases left between them. CDR3 residues: CASSPRVVSPYGYTF. CDR3 nucleotides: TGTGCCAGCAGCCCCCGAGTCGTTTCTCCCTATGGCTACACCTTC.